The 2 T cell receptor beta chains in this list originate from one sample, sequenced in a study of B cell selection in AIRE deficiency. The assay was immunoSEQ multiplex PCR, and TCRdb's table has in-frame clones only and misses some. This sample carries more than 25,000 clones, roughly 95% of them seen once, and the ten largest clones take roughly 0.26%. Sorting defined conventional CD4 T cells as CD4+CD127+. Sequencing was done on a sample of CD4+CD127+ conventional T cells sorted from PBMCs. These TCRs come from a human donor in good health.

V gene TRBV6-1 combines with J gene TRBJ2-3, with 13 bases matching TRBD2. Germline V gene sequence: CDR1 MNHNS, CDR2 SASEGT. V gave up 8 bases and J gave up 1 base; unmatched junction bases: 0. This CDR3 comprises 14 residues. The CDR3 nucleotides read TGTGCCAGCGGACTAGCGGGGGGCACAGATACGCAGTATTTT. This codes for CASGLAGGTDTQYF.

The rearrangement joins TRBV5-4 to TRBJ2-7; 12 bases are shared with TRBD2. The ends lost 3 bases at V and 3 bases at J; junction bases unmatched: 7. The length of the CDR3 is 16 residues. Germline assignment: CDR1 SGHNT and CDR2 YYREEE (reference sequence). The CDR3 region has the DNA TGTGCCAGCAGCTCCCGGACTAGCGGGGACCTCTACGAGCAGTACTTC. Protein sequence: CASSSRTSGDLYEQYF.